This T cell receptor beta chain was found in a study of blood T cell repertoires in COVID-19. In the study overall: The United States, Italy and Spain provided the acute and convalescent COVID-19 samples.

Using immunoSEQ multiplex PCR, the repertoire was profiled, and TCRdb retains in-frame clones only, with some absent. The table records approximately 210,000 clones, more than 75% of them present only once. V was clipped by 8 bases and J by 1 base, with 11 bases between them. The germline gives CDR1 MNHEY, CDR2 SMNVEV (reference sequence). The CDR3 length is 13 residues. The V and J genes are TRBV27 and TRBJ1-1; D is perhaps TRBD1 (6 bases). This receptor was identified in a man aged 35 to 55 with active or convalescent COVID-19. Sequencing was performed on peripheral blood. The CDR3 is CASGPTGNTEAFF. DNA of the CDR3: TGTGCCAGCGGACCGACAGGGAACACTGAAGCTTTCTTT.